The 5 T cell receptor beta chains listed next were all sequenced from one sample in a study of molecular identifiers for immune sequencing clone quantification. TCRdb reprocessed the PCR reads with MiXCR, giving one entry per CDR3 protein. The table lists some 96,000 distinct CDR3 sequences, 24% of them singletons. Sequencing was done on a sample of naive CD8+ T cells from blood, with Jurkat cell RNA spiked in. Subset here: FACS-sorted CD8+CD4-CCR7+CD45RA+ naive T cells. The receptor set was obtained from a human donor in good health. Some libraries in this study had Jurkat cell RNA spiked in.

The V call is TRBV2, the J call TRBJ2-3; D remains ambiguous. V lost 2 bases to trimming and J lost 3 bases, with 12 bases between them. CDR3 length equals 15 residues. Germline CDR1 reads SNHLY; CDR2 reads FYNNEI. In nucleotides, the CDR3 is TGTGCCAGCAGTGAAACTCTAATCTATACAGATACGCAGTATTTT. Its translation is CASSETLIYTDTQYF.

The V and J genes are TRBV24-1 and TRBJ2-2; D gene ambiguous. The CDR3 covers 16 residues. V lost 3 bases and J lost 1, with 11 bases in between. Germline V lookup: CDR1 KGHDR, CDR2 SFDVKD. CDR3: CATSDPRRQNTGELFF. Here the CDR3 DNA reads TGTGCCACCAGTGATCCGCGAAGACAGAACACCGGGGAGCTGTTTTTT.

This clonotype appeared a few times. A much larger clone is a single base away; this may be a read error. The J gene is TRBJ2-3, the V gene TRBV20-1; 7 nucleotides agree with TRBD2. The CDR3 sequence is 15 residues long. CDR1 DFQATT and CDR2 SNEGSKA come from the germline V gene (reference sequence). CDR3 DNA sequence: TGCGGTGCTAGGATTCTAGCGGACCCCACAGATACGCAGTATTTT. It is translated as CGARILADPTDTQYF.

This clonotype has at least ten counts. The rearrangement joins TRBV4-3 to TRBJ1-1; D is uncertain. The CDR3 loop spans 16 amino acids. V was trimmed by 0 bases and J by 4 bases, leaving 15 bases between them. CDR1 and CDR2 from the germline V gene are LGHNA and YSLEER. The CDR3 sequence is CASSQDARGLSTEAFF. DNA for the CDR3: TGCGCCAGCAGCCAAGATGCCCGGGGTCTTAGCACTGAAGCTTTCTTT.

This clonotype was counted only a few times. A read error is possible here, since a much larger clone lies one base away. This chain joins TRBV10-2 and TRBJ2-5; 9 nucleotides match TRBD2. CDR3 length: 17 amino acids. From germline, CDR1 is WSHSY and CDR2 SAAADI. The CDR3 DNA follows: TGCGCCAGCAGTGAGTTACTTGCGGGGGGGCCCGGAGAGCCCCAGTACTTC. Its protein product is CASSELLAGGPGEPQYF.